The subject of this entry is one T cell receptor beta chain. Its antigen remains unidentified. No much larger clonotype is one base removed from it; base qualities were not supplied. The CDR3 runs 15 amino acids, cysteine and phenylalanine included. Only the CDR3 DNA stays, 45 bases, in frame from base 1. V loses 1 base of germline sequence and J loses 3 bases, and the interval between the two ends is 12 bases. The CDR1 and CDR2 encoded by the germline V gene (reference sequence) are GTSNPN and SVGIG. The method behind the library was RT-PCR. These reads were obtained on an Illumina HiSeq 2500. TCRdb passed the public sequencing reads through fastp at Q25 and MiXCR, retaining productive beta sequences. Under each unique CDR3 protein, matching rows form one entry showing the most common genes and DNA. The sample table contains almost 1,000 distinct CDR3 sequences; only one count was recorded for over 60% of them. Jointly, the top ten make up 15% to 18% of the sample.

This sample is drawn from a study of yellow fever vaccine responses in identical twins (dated 2018 in TCRdb). Background for the entire study: In identical twins, the study followed T cell clones that responded to the vaccine with precision.

Paper-wide results and their limitations: According to the authors, the vaccine-induced T cell response in identical twins seemed to be partly convergent and partly specific to each individual.

This TCR was recovered from a female donor who received the yellow fever vaccine. Recombination linked TRBV30 to TRBJ1-4; 5 matching bases give a weak D call of TRBD1. The sequences come from T cells from blood (PBMCs), unsorted or a sorted subset (not recorded which), collected before or after yellow fever vaccination (not recorded which). Here the CDR3 is given as CAWSGGRSANEKLFF. The DNA sequence is as follows: TGTGCCTGGAGTGGGGGCAGGTCGGCTAATGAAAAACTGTTTTTT.